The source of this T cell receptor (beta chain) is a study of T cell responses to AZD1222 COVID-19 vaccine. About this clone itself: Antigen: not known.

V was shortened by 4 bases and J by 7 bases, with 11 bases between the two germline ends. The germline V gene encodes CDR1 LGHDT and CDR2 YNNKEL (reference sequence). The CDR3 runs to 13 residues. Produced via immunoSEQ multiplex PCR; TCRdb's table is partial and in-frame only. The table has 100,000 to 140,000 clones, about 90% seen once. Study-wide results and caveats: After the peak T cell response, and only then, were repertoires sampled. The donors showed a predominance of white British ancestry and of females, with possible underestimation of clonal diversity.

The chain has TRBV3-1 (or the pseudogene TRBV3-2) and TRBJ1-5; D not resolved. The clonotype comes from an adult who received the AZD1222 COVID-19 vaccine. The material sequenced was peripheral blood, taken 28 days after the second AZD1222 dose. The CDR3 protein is CASSPQREQPQHF. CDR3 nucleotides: TGTGCCAGCAGCCCCCAACGGGAACAGCCCCAGCATTTT.